This note documents a single T cell receptor (beta chain) sequence. Its target is not known. The record originates from a study of human T cells and chemical hapten exposure. General study findings and limits: Donors, who had alopecia, may show an immune response that differs from healthy people's. It was expanded TCRs that formed significantly more large CDR3 similarity clusters than controls did.

This sample's time point: patch test 1, 2 weeks after DPC sensitization. Noted treatment: therapeutic diphenylcyclopropenone sensitization with weekly scalp DPC. Blood draws preceded each patch test application. As processed by the authors: Samples ranged from roughly 20,000 to 700,000 TCRs, with a median of around 100,000. From the RACE reads, TCRdb called clonotypes with MiXCR, one entry per CDR3 protein. The V and J calls follow TCRdb's processing rather than the paper's. This sample has just over 80,000 distinct CDR3 sequences, with 9.5% to 12% found just once. The V gene's germline CDR1 is MNHEY and CDR2 SMNVEV (reference sequence). The V and J ends lost 6 bases and 2 bases respectively, with 14 bases between them. The CDR3 consists of 15 residues.

The chain carries TRBV27 and TRBJ1-5; TRBD1 is a possible D gene (6 bases). The sequence came from a woman aged 45-59 years with alopecia areata. Some clones in this sample may be carry-over from other donors' samples. The specimen comprised whole blood, sampled in connection with sensitization to the hapten diphenylcyclopropenone (DPC). CDR3 DNA: TGTGCCAGCAGCAAGGCAGGGGAGGGCAATCAGCCCCAGCATTTT. Translated, it gives CASSKAGEGNQPQHF.